This TCR beta chain was captured by sequencing in a study of T cell changes during pregnancy in multiple sclerosis. This CDR3 contains 14 residues. The germline gives CDR1 SGHDT, CDR2 YYEEEE. V lost 5 bases to trimming and J lost 3 bases; unmatched junction nucleotides: 6. Libraries were prepared by immunoSEQ multiplex PCR; TCRdb keeps only in-frame clonotypes and omits some of them. The sample yields 40,000 to 55,000 clones, 92% seen once. Sequencing was performed on CD4+ T cells from peripheral blood mononuclear cells, taken in the second trimester of pregnancy. This sequence was found in a female donor with multiple sclerosis, enrolled in a pregnancy study. The chain joins TRBV5-6 to TRBJ1-1, with 8 positions matching TRBD1. CDR3 in DNA: TGTGCCAGCAGACCTACAGGGGGGTACACTGAAGCTTTCTTT. Protein sequence: CASRPTGGYTEAFF.